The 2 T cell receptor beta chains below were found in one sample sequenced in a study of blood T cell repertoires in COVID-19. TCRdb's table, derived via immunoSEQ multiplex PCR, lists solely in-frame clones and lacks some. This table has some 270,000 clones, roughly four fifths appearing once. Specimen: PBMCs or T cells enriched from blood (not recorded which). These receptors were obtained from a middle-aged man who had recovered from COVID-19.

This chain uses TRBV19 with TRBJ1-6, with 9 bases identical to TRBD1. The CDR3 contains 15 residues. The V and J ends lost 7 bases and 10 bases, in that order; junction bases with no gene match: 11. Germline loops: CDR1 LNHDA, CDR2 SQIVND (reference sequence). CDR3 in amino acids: CASNGQGNVRSPLHF. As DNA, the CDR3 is TGTGCCAGTAACGGACAGGGGAATGTACGATCACCCCTCCACTTT.

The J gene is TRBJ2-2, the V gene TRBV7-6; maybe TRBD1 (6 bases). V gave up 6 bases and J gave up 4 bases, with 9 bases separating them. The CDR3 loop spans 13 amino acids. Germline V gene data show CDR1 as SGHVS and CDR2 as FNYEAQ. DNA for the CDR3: TGTGCCAGCAGGGGGGCGGGCACCGGGGAGCTGTTTTTT. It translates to CASRGAGTGELFF.